This T cell receptor beta chain is from a study of T cell repertoires in cytomegalovirus infection. About the research overall: The public TCR beta signatures pointed to both CMV infection and matching HLA type. General study results and limits: HLA-C-restricted TCR beta clonotypes specific for CMV led the ex vivo response. Individuals carrying CMV plus the relevant HLA were identified by cumulative frequency of public TCR beta families.

Trimming took off 1 base at V and 6 bases at J, with 14 bases between the two ends. This CDR3 comprises 15 residues. From germline, CDR1 is MNHEY and CDR2 SVGAGI. Note on this clonotype: Its antigen is as yet unknown.

TCRdb re-called the reads through MiXCR, storing one row per CDR3 protein. The repertoire holds about 360,000 distinct CDR3 sequences, with approximately 18% as singletons. The TCR was taken from a human donor in good health (CMV status not recorded). Some clones in this sample may be carry-over from other donors' samples. The chain carries TRBV6-5 and TRBJ2-3; D is uncertain. The sequencing input was PBMCs. The CDR3 sequence: CASSYWLAVSDTQYF. As DNA, the CDR3 is TGTGCCAGCAGTTACTGGTTAGCAGTGTCGGATACGCAGTATTTT.